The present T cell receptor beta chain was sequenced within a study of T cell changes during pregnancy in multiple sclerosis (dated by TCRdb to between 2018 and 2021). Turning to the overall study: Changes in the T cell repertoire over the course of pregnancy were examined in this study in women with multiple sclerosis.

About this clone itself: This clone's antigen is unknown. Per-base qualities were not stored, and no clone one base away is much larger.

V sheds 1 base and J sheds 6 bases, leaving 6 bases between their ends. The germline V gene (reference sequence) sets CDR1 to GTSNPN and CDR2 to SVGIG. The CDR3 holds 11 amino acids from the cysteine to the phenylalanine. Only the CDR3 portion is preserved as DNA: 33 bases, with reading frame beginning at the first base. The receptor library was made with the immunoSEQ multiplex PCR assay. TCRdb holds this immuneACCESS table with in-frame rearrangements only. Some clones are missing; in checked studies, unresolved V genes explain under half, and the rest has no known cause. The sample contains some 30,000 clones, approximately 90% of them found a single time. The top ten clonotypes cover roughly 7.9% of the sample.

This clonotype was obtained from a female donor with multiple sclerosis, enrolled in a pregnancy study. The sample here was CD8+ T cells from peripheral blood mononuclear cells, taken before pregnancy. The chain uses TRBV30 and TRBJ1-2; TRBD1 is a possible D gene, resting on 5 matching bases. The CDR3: CAWSGGDGYTF. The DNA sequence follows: TGTGCCTGGAGTGGGGGGGATGGCTACACCTTC.